The 17 T cell receptor beta chains below come from one sample, sequenced in a study of blood T cell repertoires in COVID-19. Clones were read by immunoSEQ multiplex PCR, and TCRdb kept only the in-frame ones, dropping some. This table has 70,000 to 85,000 clones, 86% appearing once. The sequenced sample was peripheral blood. These TCRs come from a woman between 55 and 75 years old with acute or convalescent COVID-19.

This sequence joins TRBV24-1 and TRBJ2-5; D is possibly TRBD2 (5 bases). Trimming pared 9 bases from V and 2 bases from J, leaving 9 bases between. Per germline, CDR1 KGHDR and CDR2 SFDVKD. The CDR3 extends over 12 amino acids. The CDR3 DNA reads TGTGCCACCCCCAGGAGGCAAGAGACCCAGTACTTC. Amino acid sequence: CATPRRQETQYF.

The V gene is TRBV11-2, the J gene TRBJ2-2; 8 bases align to TRBD2. This CDR3 region has 16 residues. V lost 1 base and J lost 4; bases outside the gene matches: 5. CDR1 and CDR2 (germline): SGHAT, FQNNGV. CDR3 DNA: TGTGCCAGCAGCTTAGCACGGGGGGGCCCCACCGGGGAGCTGTTTTTT. This encodes CASSLARGGPTGELFF.

This chain joins TRBV6-5 and TRBJ2-7, with D possibly matching TRBD1 (7 bases). CDR1 and CDR2 (germline): MNHEY, SVGAGI. Trimming removed 10 bases at V and 3 bases at J, with 19 bases between. CDR3 length: 14 amino acids. The CDR3 sequence is CATLRRGRGYEQYF. The CDR3, as DNA: TGTGCCACCCTTCGGAGGGGGCGGGGCTACGAGCAGTACTTC.

This chain joins TRBV2 and TRBJ2-3; tentatively, D is TRBD1 (5 bases). The CDR3 sequence is 16 residues long. Trimming cost V 2 bases and J 0 bases, with 12 bases left between them. The germline gives CDR1 SNHLY, CDR2 FYNNEI. CDR3: CASSEYGAFSTDTQYF. The CDR3 DNA follows: TGTGCCAGCAGTGAATATGGGGCCTTTAGCACAGATACGCAGTATTTT.

The V and J genes are TRBV9 and TRBJ2-3; D ambiguous. The V gene's germline CDR1 is SGDLS and CDR2 YYNGEE. This CDR3 is built from 14 residues. V was trimmed by 4 bases and J by 2 bases, leaving 11 bases between them. The CDR3 DNA reads as TGTGCCAGCAGCCTCAGAGGCCTCACAGATACGCAGTATTTT. It translates to CASSLRGLTDTQYF.

V is TRBV28 and J is TRBJ1-6, with D hard to call. V was pared by 5 bases and J by 0 bases, with 11 bases between. CDR3 length equals 16 residues. CDR1 is MDHEN and CDR2 is SYDVKM in the germline V gene. The CDR3 region has the DNA TGTGCCAGCAGTCGCAATCCTAGCTCCTATAATTCACCCCTCCACTTT. Amino acid sequence: CASSRNPSSYNSPLHF.

The CDR3 bases are TGTGCCAGCAGTCCCCGGACAGGGGTGAGGGAAAAACTGTTTTTT. Translated, it gives CASSPRTGVREKLFF. The V call is TRBV27, the J call TRBJ1-4; TRBD1 agrees at 9 bases. The CDR3 is 15 amino acids. J gave up 8 bases and V 5 bases, and 9 bases lay outside the gene matches. CDR1 and CDR2 (germline): MNHEY, SMNVEV (reference sequence).

This clone was recorded a few times. The same CDR3 arises from other DNA sequences in this sample as well. The V call is TRBV5-1, the J call TRBJ1-1, with D possibly being TRBD1 (6 bases). V was trimmed by 2 bases and J by 5 bases, leaving 10 bases between them. Germline CDR1 is SGHRS and CDR2 is YFSETQ. The CDR3 is made up of 13 amino acids. This CDR3 is CASSLTGRTEAFF. As DNA, the CDR3 is TGCGCCAGCAGCTTAACAGGGAGAACTGAAGCTTTCTTT.

This chain connects TRBV29-1 to TRBJ2-7; TRBD2 matches at 12 bases. Trimming took 5 bases from V and 4 from J; bases not matched to a gene: 9. The CDR3 is 15 residues long. Germline CDR1 is SQVTM and CDR2 is ANQGSEA. The CDR3 loop reads CSVLPLAGGPYEQYF. CDR3 in DNA: TGCAGCGTTCTGCCCCTAGCGGGGGGGCCATACGAGCAGTACTTC.

The V call is TRBV15, the J call TRBJ1-6; 7 bases fit TRBD1. The V gene end was trimmed by 2 bases and the J gene end by 5 bases; junction bases not matched to a gene: 3. CDR1 and CDR2 from the germline V gene are LNHNV and YYDKDF (reference sequence). The CDR3 sequence is 15 residues long. DNA of the CDR3: TGTGCCACCAGCAGATCAGGACAGGATAATTCACCCCTCCACTTT. Translation gives CATSRSGQDNSPLHF.

This clone was detected only once. The V gene is TRBV6-5, the J gene TRBJ2-7; possibly TRBD2 for D (6 bases). There are 13 residues in the CDR3. Germline V gene lookup returns CDR1 MNHEY and CDR2 SVGAGI. V shed 6 bases and J shed 2 bases, with 11 bases lying between them. The CDR3 DNA reads TGTGCCAGCAGAATCGGGGAGGCCTACGAGCAGTACTTC. Its translation is CASRIGEAYEQYF.

The CDR3 reads CAWTRLGGYGYTF. The DNA of the CDR3 is TGTGCCTGGACCAGACTGGGTGGGTATGGCTACACCTTC. The V and J genes are TRBV30 and TRBJ1-2; no reliable D call. Trimming removed 4 bases from V and 5 bases from J, with 14 bases in between. The germline gives CDR1 GTSNPN, CDR2 SVGIG (reference sequence). The CDR3 consists of 13 residues.

The rearrangement uses TRBV19 and TRBJ1-1, with 9 bases identical to TRBD1. J lost 4 bases, V lost 6 bases, and 3 bases had no gene match. In germline, CDR1 is LNHDA, CDR2 SQIVND (reference sequence). There are 13 residues in the CDR3. CDR3 sequence: CASRNRGLTEAFF. CDR3 bases: TGTGCCAGTAGGAACAGGGGGCTCACTGAAGCTTTCTTT.

The V and J genes are TRBV4-3 and TRBJ1-1; 9 nucleotides agree with TRBD1. The CDR3 consists of 18 residues. Trimming cost V 0 bases and J 1 base; bases outside gene matches: 9. CDR1 LGHNA and CDR2 YSLEER come from the germline V gene. CDR3 in amino acids: CASSQDSRGQGANTEAFF. CDR3 DNA sequence: TGCGCCAGCAGCCAAGATAGCAGGGGACAGGGAGCGAACACTGAAGCTTTCTTT.

The chain employs TRBV7-2 and TRBJ1-6; no firm D call. This CDR3 spans 15 amino acids. V was shortened by 3 bases and J by 10 bases, with 16 bases between the two germline ends. The germline V gene encodes CDR1 SGHTA and CDR2 FQGNSA. This chain's CDR3 is CASSFLATGRSPLHF. For the CDR3, the DNA is TGTGCCAGCAGCTTCCTAGCCACCGGGAGATCACCCCTCCACTTT.

The chain combines TRBV4-1 with TRBJ2-7, with 8 bases fitting TRBD1. Trimming at V came to 4 bases and at J to 6 bases, leaving 14 bases not matched to a gene. CDR1 and CDR2 from the germline V gene are MGHRA and YSYEKL. This CDR3 is built from 16 residues. Here the CDR3 DNA reads TGCGCCAGCAGCCCCCGGGCCCGGACAGGGAAGGCCGAGCAGTACTTC. Protein sequence: CASSPRARTGKAEQYF.

The J gene is TRBJ1-1, the V gene TRBV7-9; the D is unclear. This CDR3 has 13 residues. Germline CDR1 SEHNR, CDR2 FQNEAQ (reference sequence). V lost 3 bases, J lost 1 base, and 6 bases lay in between. CDR3 nucleotides: TGTGCCAGCAGCTTGTCGGGGAACACTGAAGCTTTCTTT. This encodes CASSLSGNTEAFF.